A single sample is the source of the 29 T cell receptor beta chains below, sequenced in a study of T cell repertoires in cytomegalovirus infection. TCRdb used MiXCR to reprocess the reads, holding one entry per CDR3 protein. The sample lists about 320,000 distinct CDR3 sequences; 8% to 10% were seen once. The source material was PBMCs. These receptors were collected from a human donor in good health (CMV status not recorded). Some clones in this sample may be carry-over from other donors' samples.

This chain's CDR3 is CVTLVPTTDTQYF. CDR3 sequence (DNA): TGTGTCACTCTGGTCCCAACTACAGATACGCAGTATTTT. V is TRBV6-8 and J is TRBJ2-3; no reliable D call. The CDR3 length is 13 residues. The V gene's germline CDR1 is MNHGY and CDR2 SAAAGT.

The chain links TRBV28 to TRBJ2-1; TRBD2 agrees at 10 bases. This CDR3 has 16 residues. Germline CDR1 MDHEN, CDR2 SYDVKM. The trim removed 4 bases at V and 7 bases at J, leaving 10 bases unmatched. The chain's CDR3 is CASSSASGRGVNEQFF. The DNA for the CDR3 is TGTGCCAGCAGTTCGGCTAGCGGGAGAGGCGTAAATGAGCAGTTCTTC.

This clonotype showed up just a few times. The genes are TRBV19 and TRBJ1-2; possibly TRBD1 for D (5 bases). The germline V gene encodes CDR1 LNHDA and CDR2 SQIVND (reference sequence). Trimming took off 3 bases at V and 4 bases at J, with 18 bases between the two ends. The CDR3 extends over 16 amino acids. For the CDR3, the DNA is TGTGCCAGTAGTATCGGCCCGGCAGGGTCTACCTATGGCTACACCTTC. Translated, it gives CASSIGPAGSTYGYTF.

In DNA, the CDR3 is TGTGCCAGCAGTTCCTCAAACAGGGGGAGAGCCAAAAACATTCAGTACTTC. Translated: CASSSSNRGRAKNIQYF. V and J are TRBV6-1 and TRBJ2-4; 8 positions match TRBD1. The CDR3 is 17 residues long. The germline gives CDR1 MNHNS, CDR2 SASEGT. The trim removed 5 bases at V and 0 bases at J, leaving 9 bases unmatched.

CDR3 in DNA: TGTGCCAGCAGCTTAGCGGGGCACACTGAAGCTTTCTTT. Its protein product is CASSLAGHTEAFF. The rearrangement links TRBV7-4 to TRBJ1-1; perhaps TRBD1 as D (5 bases). The CDR3 has 13 amino acids. Per the germline V gene, CDR1 is SGHVT and CDR2 is SQSDAQ. V was shortened by 0 bases and J by 3 bases, with 5 bases between the two germline ends.

The genes are TRBV4-3 and TRBJ1-1; TRBD1 matches 9 bases. Germline trimming cut 6 bases from V and 1 base from J; bases unmatched to any gene: 6. Germline assignment: CDR1 LGHNA and CDR2 YSLEER. The CDR3 totals 15 residues. Here the CDR3 DNA reads TGCGCCAGCAGAGCGGGGACAGGGAAGAACACTGAAGCTTTCTTT. Protein product: CASRAGTGKNTEAFF.

In regard to this clonotype: At one end the junction does not follow the germline gene, possibly because of a read error. The chain joins TRBV20-1 to TRBJ2-1; D possibly corresponds to TRBD2 (5 bases). The CDR3 is made up of 16 amino acids. Germline V gene lookup returns CDR1 DFQATT and CDR2 SNEGSKA (reference sequence). The CDR3 DNA is TGCAGTGCGAGAGATGTCCCGGGGAGCTCCTACAATGAGCAGTTCTTC. It codes for CSARDVPGSSYNEQFF.

Written as DNA, the CDR3 is TGTGCCAGCAGTCGCAAAGACAGGGGAACTGGGGCCAACGTCCTGACTTTC. It encodes CASSRKDRGTGANVLTF. V is TRBV27 and J is TRBJ2-6; 8 bases map to TRBD1. Germline CDR1 is MNHEY and CDR2 is SMNVEV (reference sequence). CDR3 length: 17 residues. Unmatched junction bases numbered 8, after V lost 5 bases and J lost 2 bases. The entire variable domain, with the rest obtained from reference TRBV27 and TRBJ2-6, is as follows: EAQVTQNPRYLITVTGKKLTVTCSQNMNHEYMSWYRQDPGLGLRQIYYSMNVEVTDKGDVPEGYKVSRKEKRNFPLILESPSPNQTSLYFCASSRKDRGTGANVLTFGAGSRLTVL.

Details on this clonotype: Given a much more abundant clone one base away, this may be a read error. The genes are TRBV7-4 and TRBJ1-1, with D unresolved. The length of the CDR3 is 12 residues. The V gene lost 5 bases and the J gene lost 0 bases, with 4 bases spanning the gap. Germline V lookup: CDR1 SGHVT, CDR2 SQSDAQ. DNA for the CDR3: TGTGCCAGCAGCACCATGAACACTGAAGCTTTCTTT. Protein sequence: CASSTMNTEAFF.

V is TRBV14 and J is TRBJ2-7; no clear D. Trimming shortened V by 1 base and J by 5 bases, and 12 bases separated the two germline ends. Per the germline V gene, CDR1 is SGHDN and CDR2 is FVKESK. The CDR3 is 14 amino acids. The CDR3 bases are TGTGCCAGCAGCCAAGCCAGTTACCCCCACGAGCAGTACTTC. It codes for CASSQASYPHEQYF.

This clonotype was observed a handful of times. The chain carries TRBV4-1 and TRBJ1-4; TRBD1 agrees at 8 bases. From germline, CDR1 is MGHRA and CDR2 YSYEKL. The CDR3 consists of 16 residues. The V gene end was trimmed by 0 bases and the J gene end by 2 bases; junction bases not matched to a gene: 2. CDR3 DNA sequence: TGCGCCAGCAGCCAAGACAGGGGGCTCACTAATGAAAAACTGTTTTTT. Translating it yields CASSQDRGLTNEKLFF.

The gene calls are TRBV27 and TRBJ1-4, with 7 bases lining up with TRBD1. This CDR3 spans 14 amino acids. J was trimmed by 14 bases and V by 5 bases; bases with no gene match: 14. CDR1 MNHEY and CDR2 SMNVEV come from the germline V gene (reference sequence). CDR3 amino acids: CASSRQGPERTLFF. The CDR3 DNA follows: TGTGCCAGCAGTAGACAGGGTCCTGAACGGACGCTGTTTTTT.

This clonotype was seen only a few times. The gene calls are TRBV25-1 and TRBJ2-5; 7 bases agree with TRBD1. CDR3 length: 16 residues. Germline CDR1 and CDR2: MGHDK and SYGVNS. V was pared by 5 bases and J by 4 bases, with 13 bases of the junction left unmatched. The CDR3 DNA sequence: TGTGCCAGCAGTCCAAATCCCAGGGGGAGAGGAGAGACCCAGTACTTC. It is translated as CASSPNPRGRGETQYF.

This chain links TRBV27 with TRBJ2-7; D is uncertain. The CDR3 sequence is 11 residues long. The V gene lost 7 bases and the J gene lost 3 bases, with 7 bases spanning the gap. Germline CDR1 and CDR2: MNHEY and SMNVEV (reference sequence). The DNA of the CDR3 is TGTGCCAGCAAGGGTCTCTACGAGCAGTACTTC. It yields the protein CASKGLYEQYF.

This clonotype was counted many times. The chain combines TRBV7-2 with TRBJ1-1; the D gene is possibly TRBD1 (5 bases). Germline V gives CDR1 SGHTA, CDR2 FQGNSA. This CDR3 has 13 amino acids. V lost 5 bases, J lost 0 bases, and 7 bases lay in between. The chain's CDR3 is CASSATVNTEAFF. CDR3 bases: TGTGCCAGCAGCGCGACAGTGAACACTGAAGCTTTCTTT. Supplemented by reference TRBV7-2 and TRBJ1-1, the full variable domain reads GAGVSQSPSNKVTEKGKDVELRCDPISGHTALYWYRQSLGQGLEFLIYFQGNSAPDKSGLPSDRFSAERTGGSVSTLTIQRTQQEDSAVYLCASSATVNTEAFFGQGTRLTVV.

The J gene is TRBJ1-2, the V gene TRBV11-3, with no clear D. V lost 2 bases and J lost 8, with 9 bases in between. The CDR3 is 12 residues long. Germline values: CDR1 SGHNT, CDR2 YENEEA. Here the CDR3 DNA reads TGTGCCAGCAGCTTATCTGGACTCGGCTACACCTTC. Its protein product is CASSLSGLGYTF.

The chain recombines TRBV7-9 with TRBJ2-1, with 8 bases that match TRBD2. The J segment lost 7 bases and the V segment lost 3 bases, leaving 5 bases of the junction unmatched. The germline CDR1 and CDR2 sequences are SEHNR and FQNEAQ (reference sequence). The CDR3 has 14 amino acids. As DNA, the CDR3 is TGTGCCAGCAGCTTTACTAGCGGAGTGAATGAGCAGTTCTTC. This encodes CASSFTSGVNEQFF.

This clonotype was seen more than once but under ten times. The V and J genes are TRBV20-1 and TRBJ1-5; D is ambiguous. Per the germline V gene, CDR1 is DFQATT and CDR2 is SNEGSKA (reference sequence). V lost 5 bases and J lost 7, with 21 bases in between. This CDR3 has 15 amino acids. CDR3 sequence: CSASRPTKPGQPQHF. The CDR3 DNA sequence: TGCAGTGCTTCACGCCCCACCAAACCCGGCCAGCCCCAGCATTTT.

This clonotype was seen many times. The genes are TRBV27 and TRBJ1-5, with unresolved D. Trimming removed 0 bases at V and 5 bases at J, with 8 bases between. This CDR3 contains 14 residues. Germline CDR1 reads MNHEY; CDR2 reads SMNVEV (reference sequence). Here the CDR3 DNA reads TGTGCCAGCAGTTTATCAGGGTTCTATCAGCCCCAGCATTTT. Its translation is CASSLSGFYQPQHF.

This clonotype was seen many times. This CDR3 reads CASSLGGAAEAFF. The DNA for the CDR3 is TGTGCCAGCAGCTTAGGGGGGGCCGCTGAAGCTTTCTTT. J is TRBJ1-1 and V is TRBV7-2; D is possibly TRBD1 (6 bases). Deletions cut 1 base from V and 6 bases from J, with 9 bases between. This CDR3 has 13 residues. Germline V gene lookup returns CDR1 SGHTA and CDR2 FQGNSA. Complete variable domain (other parts from reference TRBV7-2 and TRBJ1-1): GAGVSQSPSNKVTEKGKDVELRCDPISGHTALYWYRQSLGQGLEFLIYFQGNSAPDKSGLPSDRFSAERTGGSVSTLTIQRTQQEDSAVYLCASSLGGAAEAFFGQGTRLTVV.

In its sample, this clonotype was seen many times. This chain connects TRBV12-3 or TRBV12-4 to TRBJ2-7, with no clear D. The CDR3 loop spans 13 amino acids. Trimming cost V 7 bases and J 4 bases, with 14 bases left between them. The DNA for the CDR3 is TGTGCCAGCAAAAATCATGAAGGGTACGAGCAGTACTTC. This gives the protein CASKNHEGYEQYF.

J is TRBJ1-6 and V is TRBV6-5; 8 bases map to TRBD1. This CDR3 is built from 16 residues. J was trimmed by 7 bases and V by 4 bases; bases with no gene match: 9. Germline assignment: CDR1 MNHEY and CDR2 SVGAGI. CDR3 sequence reads: CASSFQGQGRNSPLHF. The CDR3 DNA reads TGTGCCAGCAGTTTCCAAGGACAGGGTAGGAATTCACCCCTCCACTTT.

In this sample, this clonotype turned up a few times. The rearrangement links TRBV7-6 to TRBJ2-5, with D possibly matching TRBD1 (6 bases). Trimming stripped 5 bases from V and 7 bases from J, with 17 bases between. The CDR3 length is 14 residues. CDR1 is SGHVS and CDR2 is FNYEAQ in the germline V gene. The CDR3 DNA sequence: TGTGCCAGCAGCCCCCCCAGGGGACCAGCGACCCAGTACTTC. This translates into CASSPPRGPATQYF. Full variable domain (missing parts from reference TRBV7-6 and TRBJ2-5): GAGVSQSPRYKVTKRGQDVALRCDPISGHVSLYWYRQALGQGPEFLTYFNYEAQQDKSGLPNDRFSAERPEGSISTLTIQRTEQRDSAMYRCASSPPRGPATQYFGPGTRLLVL.

The chain joins TRBV28 to TRBJ2-1, with 7 positions matching TRBD1. Near its end, the DNA agrees better with TRBJ2-7, so the J call may be wrong. The CDR3 is 15 amino acids. CDR1 is MDHEN and CDR2 is SYDVKM in the germline V gene. The CDR3 nucleotides read TGTGCCAGCAGTACCACCGGACAGGCTTACAATGAGCAGTACTTC. This codes for CASSTTGQAYNEQYF.

The V and J genes are TRBV28 and TRBJ2-7; 9 nucleotides align to TRBD1. The CDR3 has 15 residues. Germline V lookup: CDR1 MDHEN, CDR2 SYDVKM. The J segment lost 5 bases and the V segment lost 7 bases, leaving 12 bases of the junction unmatched. The CDR3 is CASISAGTGNHEQYF. In DNA form, the CDR3 reads TGTGCCAGCATATCCGCGGGGACAGGGAACCACGAGCAGTACTTC.

V gene TRBV28 combines with J gene TRBJ2-7, with a tentative D call TRBD2 (5 bases). The CDR3 length is 13 residues. The V end lost 6 bases, the J end lost 3 bases, and 12 bases lay between the germline ends. CDR1 MDHEN and CDR2 SYDVKM come from the germline V gene. The CDR3 region is CASSPTRDYEQYF. CDR3 DNA: TGTGCCAGCAGCCCCACTAGGGACTACGAGCAGTACTTC.

This clonotype has a handful of counts. This chain uses TRBV4-1 with TRBJ2-7; D might be TRBD2 (5 bases). Trimming shortened V by 0 bases and J by 6 bases, and 15 bases separated the two germline ends. This CDR3 region has 15 residues. Germline values: CDR1 MGHRA, CDR2 YSYEKL. CDR3 sequence: CASSQEGTSLGEQYF. The CDR3 DNA follows: TGCGCCAGCAGCCAAGAAGGTACTAGTCTCGGCGAGCAGTACTTC.

The CDR3 loop is CASSLPSTEAFF. CDR3 DNA sequence: TGTGCCAGCAGTCTTCCTTCCACTGAAGCTTTCTTT. This sequence joins TRBV28 and TRBJ1-1; D remains ambiguous. Germline V gene lookup returns CDR1 MDHEN and CDR2 SYDVKM. Trimming removed 5 bases at V and 4 bases at J, with 8 bases between. The CDR3 spans 12 residues.

This clonotype was observed many times. The rearrangement uses TRBV12-3 or TRBV12-4 and TRBJ1-5; 7 bases agree with TRBD1. This CDR3 comprises 13 residues. V was clipped by 6 bases and J by 6 bases; unmatched bases: 5. In DNA, the CDR3 is TGTGCCAGCAGCCCCGGGACAGTTCAGCCCCAGCATTTT. Its translation is CASSPGTVQPQHF.